This T cell receptor beta chain is from a study of blood T cell repertoires in COVID-19. Study-level background: The United States, Italy and Spain were the sources of the acute and convalescent COVID-19 samples. The analysed material was cDNA or gDNA that came from T cells, B-cell-depleted T cells, or PBMCs.

This clone was found once. Authors' data handling: The assay estimated nucleated cells by amplifying reference gene primers. Only in-frame clones appear in the TCRdb table, and some are missing; sequencing was by immunoSEQ multiplex PCR. Clone size and the V and J calls come from that table; the DNA yielded D and trimming. The sample yields approximately 100,000 clones, roughly 80% seen once. There are 16 residues in the CDR3. CDR1 KGHDR and CDR2 SFDVKD come from the germline V gene. V lost 5 bases and J lost 2, with 15 bases in between. J is TRBJ1-5 and V is TRBV24-1, with unresolved D. This TCR was sampled from a woman over 75 with active or convalescent COVID-19. Source material: peripheral blood. The CDR3 coding sequence is TGTGCCACCAGTGCTGGACGAGGGTCTGGCAATCAGCCCCAGCATTTT. This encodes CATSAGRGSGNQPQHF.